The sequence of this TCR beta chain was determined in a study of blood T cell repertoires in COVID-19. The CDR3 loop spans 17 amino acids. The germline gives CDR1 SGHNT, CDR2 YENEEA. Between the trimmed V and J ends, which lost 5 bases and 2 bases, there was a span of 19 bases. TCRdb keeps only in-frame clones here, not all; method: immunoSEQ multiplex PCR. This sample has 250,000 to 350,000 clones, with around 90% found just once. The sequencing input was PBMCs or T cells enriched from blood (not recorded which). The receptor comes from a woman between 18 and 29 years old with acute COVID-19. The chain uses TRBV11-3 and TRBJ2-1; D ambiguous. Here the CDR3 reads CASSPNPDSAAYNEQFF. The CDR3 DNA reads as TGTGCCAGCAGCCCCAACCCCGACTCTGCTGCCTACAATGAGCAGTTCTTC.